This TCR beta chain is drawn from a study of shared clonotypes between healthy human individuals. TCRdb keeps only in-frame clones here, not all; method: immunoSEQ multiplex PCR. This sample has about 1.5 million clones; nearly 99% occur once, and the top ten carry about 0.45%. Study results and limitations: Unshared clonotypes carried lower generation probabilities than those common to all four donors. Rarefaction showed sorted-subset sequencing was incomplete despite large depth.

Concerning this clone itself: Antigen unknown.

Recent acute infections and vaccinations were absent in the healthy HIV-negative adult donors. Donors, without exception, were Caucasian adults residing in Nashville, Tennessee. The sequence was collected from a man in his thirties or forties in good health. The material sequenced was naive CD4+ T cells sorted from blood. The subset was: CD45RA+ positively selected.

Here the CDR3 reads CASSFRAGNEQFF. CDR3 DNA sequence: TGTGCCAGCAGTTTCAGGGCAGGCAATGAGCAGTTCTTC. This chain uses TRBV27 with TRBJ2-1, with D possibly TRBD1 on 5 matching bases. Looked up from germline, CDR1 is MNHEY and CDR2 is SMNVEV (reference sequence). V dropped 3 bases and J dropped 6 bases, with 9 bases sitting between them. CDR3 length: 13 amino acids.